The 14 T cell receptor beta chains given below trace back to one sample, sequenced in a study of OX40 agonist ivuxolimab in advanced cancers. The method was immunoSEQ multiplex PCR; TCRdb's version includes in-frame clones alone and lacks a portion of them. The repertoire consists of 20,000 to 25,000 clones, with about four fifths occurring once and the leading ten covering about 31%. This material consisted of CD4+ or CD8+ T cells sorted from blood, taken in a trial of the OX40 agonist ivuxolimab. The receptors shown here come from an adult with an advanced solid tumor such as melanoma, head and neck, liver or kidney cancer.

This chain links TRBV9 with TRBJ2-1; 12 bases map to TRBD2. Per the germline V gene, CDR1 is SGDLS and CDR2 is YYNGEE. The CDR3 loop spans 16 amino acids. The ends lost 0 bases at V and 8 bases at J; junction bases unmatched: 6. CDR3 sequence (DNA): TGTGCCAGCAGCGTAGCGACTAGCGGGAGTAGGGATGAGCAGTTCTTC. Amino acid sequence: CASSVATSGSRDEQFF.

The chain recombines TRBV5-1 with TRBJ2-1; 7 bases align to TRBD1. The CDR3 covers 12 residues. V shed 2 bases and J 10 bases; nucleotides not matched to a gene: 3. CDR1 and CDR2 from the germline V gene are SGHRS and YFSETQ. The CDR3 DNA is TGCGCCAGCAGCTTACGAGGGGGCGAGCAGTTCTTC. Translated: CASSLRGGEQFF.

V and J are TRBV7-9 and TRBJ1-5, with D hard to call. Trimming removed 4 bases from V and 7 bases from J, with 14 bases in between. The CDR3 is 14 residues long. The germline gives CDR1 SEHNR, CDR2 FQNEAQ (reference sequence). The CDR3 protein is CASSSGGGLQPQHF. CDR3 in DNA: TGTGCCAGCAGCTCCGGCGGAGGACTACAGCCCCAGCATTTT.

The gene calls are TRBV4-1 and TRBJ1-4; D not resolved. V lost 0 bases, J lost 1 base, and 6 bases lay in between. Germline CDR1 MGHRA, CDR2 YSYEKL. The CDR3 length is 15 residues. CDR3 region: CASSQDPRTNEKLFF. CDR3 DNA: TGCGCCAGCAGCCAAGATCCTCGAACTAATGAAAAACTGTTTTTT.

The rearrangement joins TRBV7-9 to TRBJ2-1, with 13 bases lining up with TRBD2. Germline V gene sequence: CDR1 SEHNR, CDR2 FQNEAQ (reference sequence). The CDR3 is 15 residues long. V trimming: 7 bases; J trimming: 12 bases; junction bases outside the gene matches: 12. CDR3 nucleotides: TGTGCCAGCAATCCTACCGGGACTAGCGGGAACGGGCAGTTCTTC. It encodes CASNPTGTSGNGQFF.

CDR3 loop: CASSLVREQFF. In DNA, the CDR3 is TGTGCCAGCAGCTTGGTTAGGGAGCAGTTCTTC. The chain combines TRBV5-8 with TRBJ2-1; the D is unclear. V was clipped by 0 bases and J by 10 bases, with 5 bases between them. Germline values: CDR1 SGHTS, CDR2 YDEGEE. The CDR3 is 11 amino acids.

This clone was observed once. The chain couples TRBV4-1 to TRBJ1-1; D is perhaps TRBD1 (6 bases). V lost 4 bases to trimming and J lost 4 bases, with 19 bases between them. Germline V gives CDR1 MGHRA, CDR2 YSYEKL. The CDR3 extends over 16 amino acids. For the CDR3, the DNA is TGCGCCAGCAGCCTCCCGGGACAACCGGGGGGCACTGAAGCTTTCTTT. Protein sequence: CASSLPGQPGGTEAFF.

The J gene is TRBJ2-7, the V gene TRBV7-3; D ambiguous. Per the germline V gene, CDR1 is SGHTA and CDR2 is FQGTGA. The V and J ends lost 5 bases and 2 bases respectively, with 16 bases between them. The CDR3 loop spans 15 amino acids. The CDR3, as DNA: TGTGCCAGCAGCCTAGGTTCGGGCGGACCCTACGAGCAGTACTTC. Translating gives CASSLGSGGPYEQYF.

The chain recombines TRBV6-1 with TRBJ2-1; 15 nucleotides align to TRBD2. From germline, CDR1 is MNHNS and CDR2 SASEGT. The CDR3 is made up of 17 amino acids. Trimming removed 4 bases from V and 8 bases from J; junction bases left unmatched: 9. This CDR3 reads CASSVRTSGRAVDEQFF. The DNA of the CDR3 is TGTGCCAGCAGTGTGAGGACTAGCGGGAGGGCCGTCGATGAGCAGTTCTTC.

This clone occurred a few times. The chain links TRBV6-5 to TRBJ2-3, with D tentatively TRBD2 (5 bases). Germline CDR1 and CDR2: MNHEY and SVGAGI. The CDR3 runs 13 residues. V was pared by 0 bases and J by 8 bases, with 9 bases between. The CDR3, as DNA: TGTGCCAGCAGTTACTCTAGCGCTGCTACGCAGTATTTT. As protein: CASSYSSAATQYF.

This chain connects TRBV19 to TRBJ2-7, with D possibly TRBD2 on 5 matching bases. Deletions cut 3 bases from V and 3 bases from J, with 12 bases between. This CDR3 is 14 amino acids long. Germline V gene lookup returns CDR1 LNHDA and CDR2 SQIVND (reference sequence). For the CDR3, the DNA is TGTGCCAGTAGTATTACGGGGTTCATCTACGAGCAGTACTTC. Protein: CASSITGFIYEQYF.

The chain recombines TRBV7-9 with TRBJ2-7; D unresolved. The CDR3 sequence is 14 residues long. Trimming took 0 bases from V and 4 from J, leaving 10 bases between them. Germline V gene data show CDR1 as SEHNR and CDR2 as FQNEAQ (reference sequence). CDR3 sequence: CASSLAGGPYEQYF. The CDR3 DNA is TGTGCCAGCAGCTTAGCTGGCGGACCTTACGAGCAGTACTTC.

The rearrangement uses TRBV29-1 and TRBJ2-7; D remains ambiguous. Germline CDR1 reads SQVTM; CDR2 reads ANQGSEA. V lost 4 bases, J lost 4 bases, and 11 bases lay in between. This CDR3 comprises 12 residues. The CDR3 coding sequence is TGCAGCGTTGGGAATGGGGATTACGAGCAGTACTTC. Amino acids: CSVGNGDYEQYF.

This chain uses TRBV5-1 with TRBJ2-5; perhaps TRBD1 as D (6 bases). CDR3 length: 16 amino acids. Germline assignment: CDR1 SGHRS and CDR2 YFSETQ. Trimming took off 4 bases at V and 5 bases at J, with 21 bases between the two ends. CDR3 sequence reads: CASSPGTNVHGETQYF. The CDR3 DNA follows: TGCGCCAGCAGCCCGGGGACAAATGTTCATGGGGAGACCCAGTACTTC.